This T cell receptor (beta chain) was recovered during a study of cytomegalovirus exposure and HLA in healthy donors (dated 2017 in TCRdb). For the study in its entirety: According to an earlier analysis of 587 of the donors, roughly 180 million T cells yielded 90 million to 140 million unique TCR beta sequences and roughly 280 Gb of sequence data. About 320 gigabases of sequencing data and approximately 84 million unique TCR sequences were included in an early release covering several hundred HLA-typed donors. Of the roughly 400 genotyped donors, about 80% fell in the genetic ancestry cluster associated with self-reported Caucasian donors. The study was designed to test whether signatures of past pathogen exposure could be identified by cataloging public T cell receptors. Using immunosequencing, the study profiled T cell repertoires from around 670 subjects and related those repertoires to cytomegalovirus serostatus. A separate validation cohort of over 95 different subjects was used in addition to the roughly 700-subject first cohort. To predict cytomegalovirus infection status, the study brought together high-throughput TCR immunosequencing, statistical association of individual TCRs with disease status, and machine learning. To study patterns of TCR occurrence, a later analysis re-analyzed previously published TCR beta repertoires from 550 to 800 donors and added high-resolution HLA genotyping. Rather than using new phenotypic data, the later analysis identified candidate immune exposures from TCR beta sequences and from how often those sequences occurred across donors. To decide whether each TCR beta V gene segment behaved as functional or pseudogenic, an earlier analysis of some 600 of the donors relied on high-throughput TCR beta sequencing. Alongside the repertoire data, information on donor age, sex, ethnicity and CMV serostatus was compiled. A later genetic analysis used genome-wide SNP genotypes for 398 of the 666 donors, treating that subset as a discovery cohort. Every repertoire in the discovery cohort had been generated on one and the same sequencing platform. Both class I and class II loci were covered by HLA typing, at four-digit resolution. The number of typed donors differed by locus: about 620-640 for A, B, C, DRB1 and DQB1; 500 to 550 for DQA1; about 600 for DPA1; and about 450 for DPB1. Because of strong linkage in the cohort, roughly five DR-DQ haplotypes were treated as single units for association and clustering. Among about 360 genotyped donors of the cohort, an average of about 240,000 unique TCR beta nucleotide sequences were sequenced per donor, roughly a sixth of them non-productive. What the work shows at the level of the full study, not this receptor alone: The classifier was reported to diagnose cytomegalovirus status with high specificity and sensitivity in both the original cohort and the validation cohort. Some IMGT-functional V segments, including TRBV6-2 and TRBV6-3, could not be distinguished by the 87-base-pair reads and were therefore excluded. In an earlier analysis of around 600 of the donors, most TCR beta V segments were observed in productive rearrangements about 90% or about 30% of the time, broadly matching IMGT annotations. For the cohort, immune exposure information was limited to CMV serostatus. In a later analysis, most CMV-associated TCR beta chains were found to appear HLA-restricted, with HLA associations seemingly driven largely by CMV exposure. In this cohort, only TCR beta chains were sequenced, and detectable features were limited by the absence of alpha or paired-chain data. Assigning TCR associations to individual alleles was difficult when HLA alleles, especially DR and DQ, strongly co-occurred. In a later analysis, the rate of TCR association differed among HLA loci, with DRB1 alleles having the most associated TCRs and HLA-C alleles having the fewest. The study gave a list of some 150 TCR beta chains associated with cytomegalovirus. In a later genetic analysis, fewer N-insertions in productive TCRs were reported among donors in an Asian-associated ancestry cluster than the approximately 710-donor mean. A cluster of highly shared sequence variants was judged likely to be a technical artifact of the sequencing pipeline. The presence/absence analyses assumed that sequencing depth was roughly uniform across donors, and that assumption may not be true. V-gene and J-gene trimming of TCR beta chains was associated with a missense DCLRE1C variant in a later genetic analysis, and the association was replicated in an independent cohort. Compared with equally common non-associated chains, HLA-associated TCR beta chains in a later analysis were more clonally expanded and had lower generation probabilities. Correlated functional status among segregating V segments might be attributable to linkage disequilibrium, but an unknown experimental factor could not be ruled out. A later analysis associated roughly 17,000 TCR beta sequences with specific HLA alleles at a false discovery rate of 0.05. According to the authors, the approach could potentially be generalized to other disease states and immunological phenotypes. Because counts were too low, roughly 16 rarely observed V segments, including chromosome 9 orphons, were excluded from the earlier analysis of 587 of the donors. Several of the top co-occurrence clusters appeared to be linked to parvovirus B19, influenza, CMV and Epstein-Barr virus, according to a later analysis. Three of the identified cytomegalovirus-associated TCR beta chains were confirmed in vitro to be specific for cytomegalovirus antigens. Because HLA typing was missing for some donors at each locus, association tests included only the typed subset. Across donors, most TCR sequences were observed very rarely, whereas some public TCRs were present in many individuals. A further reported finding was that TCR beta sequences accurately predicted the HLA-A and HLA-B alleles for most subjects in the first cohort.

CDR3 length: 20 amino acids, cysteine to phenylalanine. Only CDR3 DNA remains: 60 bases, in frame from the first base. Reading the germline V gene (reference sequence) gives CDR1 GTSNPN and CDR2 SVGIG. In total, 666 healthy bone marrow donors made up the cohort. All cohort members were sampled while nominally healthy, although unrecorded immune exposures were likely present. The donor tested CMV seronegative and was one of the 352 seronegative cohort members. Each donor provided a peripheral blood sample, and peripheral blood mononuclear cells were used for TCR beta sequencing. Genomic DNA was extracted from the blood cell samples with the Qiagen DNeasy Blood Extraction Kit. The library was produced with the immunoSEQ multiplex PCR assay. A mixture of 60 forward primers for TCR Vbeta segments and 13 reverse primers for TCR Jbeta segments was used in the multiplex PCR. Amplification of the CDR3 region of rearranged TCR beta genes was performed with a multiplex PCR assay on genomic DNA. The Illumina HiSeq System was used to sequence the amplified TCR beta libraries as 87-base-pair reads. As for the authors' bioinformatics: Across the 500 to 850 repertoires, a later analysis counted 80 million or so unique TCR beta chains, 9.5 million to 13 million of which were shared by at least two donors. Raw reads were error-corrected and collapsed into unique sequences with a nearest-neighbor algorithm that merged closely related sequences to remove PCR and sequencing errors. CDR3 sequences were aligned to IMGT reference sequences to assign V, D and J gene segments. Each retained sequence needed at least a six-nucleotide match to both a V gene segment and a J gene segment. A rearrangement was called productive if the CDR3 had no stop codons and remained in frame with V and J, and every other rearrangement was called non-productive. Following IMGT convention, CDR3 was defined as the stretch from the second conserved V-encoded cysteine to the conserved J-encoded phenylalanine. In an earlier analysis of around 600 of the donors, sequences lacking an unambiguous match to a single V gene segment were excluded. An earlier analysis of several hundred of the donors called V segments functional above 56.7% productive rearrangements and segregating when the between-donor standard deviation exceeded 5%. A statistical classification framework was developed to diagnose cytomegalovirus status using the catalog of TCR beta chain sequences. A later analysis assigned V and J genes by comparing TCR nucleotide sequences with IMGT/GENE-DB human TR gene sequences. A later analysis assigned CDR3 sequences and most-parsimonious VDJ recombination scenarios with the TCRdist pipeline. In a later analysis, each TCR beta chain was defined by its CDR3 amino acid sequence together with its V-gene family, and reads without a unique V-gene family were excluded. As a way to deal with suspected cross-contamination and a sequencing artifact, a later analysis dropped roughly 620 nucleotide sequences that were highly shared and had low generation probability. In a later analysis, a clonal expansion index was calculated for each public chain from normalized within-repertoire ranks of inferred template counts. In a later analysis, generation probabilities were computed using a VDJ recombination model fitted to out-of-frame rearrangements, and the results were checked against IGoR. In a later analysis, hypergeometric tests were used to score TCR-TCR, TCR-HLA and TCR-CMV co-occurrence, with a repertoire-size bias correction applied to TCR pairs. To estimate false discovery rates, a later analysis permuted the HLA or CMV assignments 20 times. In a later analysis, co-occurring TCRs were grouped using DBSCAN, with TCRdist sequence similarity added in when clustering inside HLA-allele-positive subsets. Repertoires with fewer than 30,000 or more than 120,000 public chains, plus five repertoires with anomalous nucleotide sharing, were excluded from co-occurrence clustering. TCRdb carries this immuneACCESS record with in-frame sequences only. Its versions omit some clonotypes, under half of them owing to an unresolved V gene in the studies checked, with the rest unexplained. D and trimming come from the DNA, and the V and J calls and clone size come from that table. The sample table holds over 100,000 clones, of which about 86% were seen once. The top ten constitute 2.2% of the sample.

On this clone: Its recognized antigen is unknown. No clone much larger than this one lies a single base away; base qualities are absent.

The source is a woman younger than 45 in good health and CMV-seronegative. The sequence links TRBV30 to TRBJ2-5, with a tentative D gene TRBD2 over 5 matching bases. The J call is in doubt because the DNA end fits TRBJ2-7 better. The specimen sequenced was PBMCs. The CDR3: CAWSVDIVFRGDFNYYEQYF. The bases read TGTGCCTGGAGTGTGGATATCGTTTTTCGGGGAGACTTTAATTACTACGAGCAGTACTTC.